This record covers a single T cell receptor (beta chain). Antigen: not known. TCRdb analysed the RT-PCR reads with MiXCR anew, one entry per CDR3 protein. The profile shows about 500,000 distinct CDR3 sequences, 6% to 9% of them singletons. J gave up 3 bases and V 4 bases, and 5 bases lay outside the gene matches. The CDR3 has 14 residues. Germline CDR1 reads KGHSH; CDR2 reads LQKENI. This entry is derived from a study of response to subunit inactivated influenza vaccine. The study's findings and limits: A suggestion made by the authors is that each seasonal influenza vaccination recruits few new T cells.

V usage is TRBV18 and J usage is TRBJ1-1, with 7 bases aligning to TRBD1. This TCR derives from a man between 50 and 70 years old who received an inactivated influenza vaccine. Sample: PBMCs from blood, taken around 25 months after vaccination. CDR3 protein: CASSLQTGYTEAFF. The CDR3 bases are TGTGCCAGCTCACTCCAGACAGGGTACACTGAAGCTTTCTTT.